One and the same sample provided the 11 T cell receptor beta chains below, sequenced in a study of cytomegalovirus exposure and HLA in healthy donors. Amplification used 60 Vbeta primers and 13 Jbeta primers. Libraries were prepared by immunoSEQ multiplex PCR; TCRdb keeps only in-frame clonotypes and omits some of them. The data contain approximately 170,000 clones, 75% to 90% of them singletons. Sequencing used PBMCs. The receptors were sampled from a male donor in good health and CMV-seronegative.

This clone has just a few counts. This chain's CDR3 is CASSVLAENNEQFF. The CDR3 DNA is TGCGCCAGCAGCGTACTAGCGGAAAACAATGAGCAGTTCTTC. The chain is built from TRBV5-1 and TRBJ2-1, with TRBD2 matching 8 bases. V shed 4 bases, J shed 5 bases, and the junction held 5 bases outside the gene matches. Germline CDR1 SGHRS, CDR2 YFSETQ. This CDR3 has 14 amino acids.

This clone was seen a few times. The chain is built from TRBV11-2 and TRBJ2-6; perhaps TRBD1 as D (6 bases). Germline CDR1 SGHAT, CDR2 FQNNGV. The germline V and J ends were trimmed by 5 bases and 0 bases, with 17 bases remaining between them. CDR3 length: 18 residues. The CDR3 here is CASSHNRQARSGANVLTF. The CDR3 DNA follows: TGTGCCAGCAGCCACAACCGACAGGCCCGCTCTGGGGCCAACGTCCTGACTTTC.

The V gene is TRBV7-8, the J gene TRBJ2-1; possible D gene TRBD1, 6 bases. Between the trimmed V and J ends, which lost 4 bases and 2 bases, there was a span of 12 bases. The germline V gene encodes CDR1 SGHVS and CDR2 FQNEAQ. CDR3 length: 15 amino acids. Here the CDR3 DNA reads TGTGCCAGCAGCTCTCTAGGACAGCCCTACAATGAGCAGTTCTTC. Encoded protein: CASSSLGQPYNEQFF.

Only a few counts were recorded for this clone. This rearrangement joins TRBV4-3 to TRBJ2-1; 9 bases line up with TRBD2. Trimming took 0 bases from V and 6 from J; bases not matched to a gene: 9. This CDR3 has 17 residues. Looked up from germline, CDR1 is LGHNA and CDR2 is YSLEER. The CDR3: CASSQDWGGGGGNEQFF. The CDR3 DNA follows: TGCGCCAGCAGCCAAGATTGGGGCGGGGGGGGAGGCAATGAGCAGTTCTTC.

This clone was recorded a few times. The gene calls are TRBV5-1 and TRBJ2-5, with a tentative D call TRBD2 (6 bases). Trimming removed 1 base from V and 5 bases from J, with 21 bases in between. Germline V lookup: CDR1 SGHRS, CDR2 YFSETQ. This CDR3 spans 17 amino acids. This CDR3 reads CASSLFAGTYDGETQYF. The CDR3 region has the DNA TGCGCCAGCAGCTTGTTCGCCGGGACTTACGACGGGGAGACCCAGTACTTC.

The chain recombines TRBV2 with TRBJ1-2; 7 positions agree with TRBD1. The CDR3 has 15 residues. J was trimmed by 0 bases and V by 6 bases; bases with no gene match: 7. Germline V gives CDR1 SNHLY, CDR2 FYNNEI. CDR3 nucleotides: TGTGCCAGCAGGCCGGGACAGAACCCTAACTATGGCTACACCTTC. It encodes CASRPGQNPNYGYTF. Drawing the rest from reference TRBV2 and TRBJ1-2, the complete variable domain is EPEVTQTPSHQVTQMGQEVILRCVPISNHLYFYWYRQILGQKVEFLVSFYNNEISEKSEIFDDQFSVERPDGSNFTLKIRSTKLEDSAMYFCASRPGQNPNYGYTFGSGTRLTVV.

The CDR3 here is CASSAGTGVTEAFF. CDR3 nucleotide sequence: TGCGCCAGCAGCGCCGGGACAGGGGTGACTGAAGCTTTCTTT. The chain links TRBV5-1 to TRBJ1-1, with TRBD1 matching over 10 bases. This CDR3 region has 14 residues. The V and J ends lost 4 bases and 5 bases, in that order; junction bases with no gene match: 5. Germline V gene sequence: CDR1 SGHRS, CDR2 YFSETQ.

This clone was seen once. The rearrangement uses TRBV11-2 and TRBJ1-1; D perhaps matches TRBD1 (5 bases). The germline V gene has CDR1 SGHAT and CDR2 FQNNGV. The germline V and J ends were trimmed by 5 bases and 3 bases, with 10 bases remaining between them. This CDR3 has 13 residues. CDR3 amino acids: CASSPPGDTEAFF. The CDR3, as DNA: TGTGCCAGCAGCCCCCCGGGGGACACTGAAGCTTTCTTT.

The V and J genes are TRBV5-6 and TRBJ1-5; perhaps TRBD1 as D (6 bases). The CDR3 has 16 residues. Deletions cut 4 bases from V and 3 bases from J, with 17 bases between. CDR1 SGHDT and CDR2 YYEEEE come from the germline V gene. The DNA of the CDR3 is TGTGCCAGCAGCCGACGGGACAATAGCTACAATCAGCCCCAGCATTTT. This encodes CASSRRDNSYNQPQHF.

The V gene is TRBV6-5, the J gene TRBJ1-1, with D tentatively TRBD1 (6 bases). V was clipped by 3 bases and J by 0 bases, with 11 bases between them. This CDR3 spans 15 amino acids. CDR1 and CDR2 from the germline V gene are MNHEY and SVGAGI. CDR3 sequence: CASSYSDSMNTEAFF. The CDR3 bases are TGTGCCAGCAGTTATTCGGACAGCATGAACACTGAAGCTTTCTTT.

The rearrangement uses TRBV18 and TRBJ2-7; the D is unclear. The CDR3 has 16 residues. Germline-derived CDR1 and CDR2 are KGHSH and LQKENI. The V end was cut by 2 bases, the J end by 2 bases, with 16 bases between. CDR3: CASSPAMGPATYEQYF. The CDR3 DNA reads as TGTGCCAGCTCACCAGCGATGGGCCCCGCCACCTACGAGCAGTACTTC.